The entry that follows covers one T cell receptor beta chain sequence. Using immunoSEQ multiplex PCR, the repertoire was profiled, and TCRdb retains in-frame clones only, with some absent. The top ten hold around 1.2% of the sample, which has 40,000 to 45,000 clones, approximately 89% seen once. The data were obtained in a study of T cell changes during pregnancy in multiple sclerosis. This sample comprised CD4+ T cells from peripheral blood mononuclear cells, obtained in the first trimester of pregnancy. The clonotype was recovered from a female donor with multiple sclerosis, enrolled in a pregnancy study.

Here the CDR3 reads CASGHSGLAGVGDTQYF. The CDR3 DNA reads as TGTGCCAGCGGACACTCCGGACTAGCGGGAGTTGGAGATACGCAGTATTTT. V is TRBV28 and J is TRBJ2-3; 13 positions agree with TRBD2. Trimming removed 8 bases from V and 5 bases from J; junction bases left unmatched: 13. CDR1 is MDHEN and CDR2 is SYDVKM in the germline V gene. The CDR3 runs 17 residues.